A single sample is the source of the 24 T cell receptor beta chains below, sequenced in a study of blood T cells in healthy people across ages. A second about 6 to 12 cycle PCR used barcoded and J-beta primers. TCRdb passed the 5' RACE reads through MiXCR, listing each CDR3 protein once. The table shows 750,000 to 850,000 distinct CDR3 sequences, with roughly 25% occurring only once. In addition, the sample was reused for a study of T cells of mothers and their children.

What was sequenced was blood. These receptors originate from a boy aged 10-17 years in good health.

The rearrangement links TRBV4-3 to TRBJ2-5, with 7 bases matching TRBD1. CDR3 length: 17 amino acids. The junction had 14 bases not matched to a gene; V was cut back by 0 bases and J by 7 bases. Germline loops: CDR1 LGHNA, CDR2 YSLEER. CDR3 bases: TGCGCCAGCAGCCAAGATCTGAACAGCCCTCACAGGGGGACCCAGTACTTC. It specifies CASSQDLNSPHRGTQYF.

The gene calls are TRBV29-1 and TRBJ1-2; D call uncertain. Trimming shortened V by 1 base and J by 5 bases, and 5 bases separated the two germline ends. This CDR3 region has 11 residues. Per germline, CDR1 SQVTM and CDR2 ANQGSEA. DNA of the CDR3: TGCAGCGTTGAAGGGCCTTATGGCTACACCTTC. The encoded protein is CSVEGPYGYTF.

The CDR3 sequence: CASRPQGVGGTEAFF. As DNA, the CDR3 is TGTGCCAGCAGGCCTCAGGGGGTGGGAGGCACTGAAGCTTTCTTT. The chain is built from TRBV5-4 and TRBJ1-1, with TRBD1 matching over 7 bases. The germline CDR1 and CDR2 sequences are SGHNT and YYREEE (reference sequence). This CDR3 is built from 15 residues. The junction had 11 bases not matched to a gene; V was cut back by 5 bases and J by 4 bases.

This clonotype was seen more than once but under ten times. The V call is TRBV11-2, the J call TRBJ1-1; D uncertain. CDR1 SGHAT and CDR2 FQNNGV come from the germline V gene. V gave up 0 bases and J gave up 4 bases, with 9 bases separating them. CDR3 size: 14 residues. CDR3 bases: TGTGCCAGCAGCTTAGACAATTTAGGCACTGAAGCTTTCTTT. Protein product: CASSLDNLGTEAFF.

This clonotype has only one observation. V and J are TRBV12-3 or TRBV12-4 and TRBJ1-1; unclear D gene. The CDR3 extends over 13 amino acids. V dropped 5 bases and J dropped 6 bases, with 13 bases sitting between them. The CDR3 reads CASSTGGVPEAFF. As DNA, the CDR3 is TGTGCCAGCAGTACCGGTGGAGTTCCTGAAGCTTTCTTT.

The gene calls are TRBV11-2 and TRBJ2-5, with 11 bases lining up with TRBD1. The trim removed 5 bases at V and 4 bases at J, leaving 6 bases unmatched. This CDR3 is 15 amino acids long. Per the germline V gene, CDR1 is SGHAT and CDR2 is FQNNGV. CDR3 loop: CASSPAGTGGETQYF. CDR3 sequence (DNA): TGTGCCAGCAGCCCGGCCGGGACAGGGGGAGAGACCCAGTACTTC.

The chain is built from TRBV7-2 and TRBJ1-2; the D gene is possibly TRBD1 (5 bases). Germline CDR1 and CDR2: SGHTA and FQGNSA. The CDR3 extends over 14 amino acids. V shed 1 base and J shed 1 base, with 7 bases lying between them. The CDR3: CASSLDDSNYGYTF. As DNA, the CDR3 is TGTGCCAGCAGCTTAGACGACAGTAACTATGGCTACACCTTC.

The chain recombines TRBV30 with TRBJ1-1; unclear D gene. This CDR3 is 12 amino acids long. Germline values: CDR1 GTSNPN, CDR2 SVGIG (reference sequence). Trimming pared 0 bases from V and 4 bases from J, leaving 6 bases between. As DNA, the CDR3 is TGTGCCTGGAGTGTACTTGGCACTGAAGCTTTCTTT. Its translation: CAWSVLGTEAFF.

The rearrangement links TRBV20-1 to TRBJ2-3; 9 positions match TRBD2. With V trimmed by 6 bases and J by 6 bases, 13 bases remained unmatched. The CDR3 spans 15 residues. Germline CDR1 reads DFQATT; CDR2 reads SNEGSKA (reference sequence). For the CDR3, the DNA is TGCAGTGCGTCGTTTGGCGGGAGGGCTAGTGATACGCAGTATTTT. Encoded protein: CSASFGGRASDTQYF.

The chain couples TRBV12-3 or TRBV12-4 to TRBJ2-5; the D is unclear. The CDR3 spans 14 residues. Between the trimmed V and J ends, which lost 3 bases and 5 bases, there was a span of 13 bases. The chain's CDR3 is CASSFPHKPETQYF. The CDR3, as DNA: TGTGCCAGCAGTTTCCCCCACAAACCTGAGACCCAGTACTTC.

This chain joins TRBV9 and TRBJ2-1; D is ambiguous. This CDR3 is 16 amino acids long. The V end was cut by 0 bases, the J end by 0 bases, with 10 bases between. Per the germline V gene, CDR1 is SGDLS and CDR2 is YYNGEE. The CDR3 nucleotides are TGTGCCAGCAGCGTAGATCCTCGGAGCTCCTACAATGAGCAGTTCTTC. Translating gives CASSVDPRSSYNEQFF.

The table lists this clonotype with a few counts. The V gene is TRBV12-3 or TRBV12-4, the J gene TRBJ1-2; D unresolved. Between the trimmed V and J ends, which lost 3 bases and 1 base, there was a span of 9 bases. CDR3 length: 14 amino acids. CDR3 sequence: CASSFDGNNYGYTF. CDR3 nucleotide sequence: TGTGCCAGCAGTTTCGACGGGAATAACTATGGCTACACCTTC.

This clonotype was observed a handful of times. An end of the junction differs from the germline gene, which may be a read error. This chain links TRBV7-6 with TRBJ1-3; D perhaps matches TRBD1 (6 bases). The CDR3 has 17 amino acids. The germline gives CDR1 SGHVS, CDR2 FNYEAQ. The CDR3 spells CASSSGGSMSSGNTVYF. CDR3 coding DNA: TGTGCCAGCAGCTCCGGGGGCTCCATGAGCTCTGGAAACACCGTATATTTT.

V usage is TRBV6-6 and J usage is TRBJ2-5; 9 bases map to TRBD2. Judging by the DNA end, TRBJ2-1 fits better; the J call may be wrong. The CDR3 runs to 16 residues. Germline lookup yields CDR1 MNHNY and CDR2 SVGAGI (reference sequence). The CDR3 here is CASSPRLAEPYNEQFF. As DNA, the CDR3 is TGTGCCAGCAGTCCACGACTAGCGGAACCCTACAATGAGCAGTTCTTC.

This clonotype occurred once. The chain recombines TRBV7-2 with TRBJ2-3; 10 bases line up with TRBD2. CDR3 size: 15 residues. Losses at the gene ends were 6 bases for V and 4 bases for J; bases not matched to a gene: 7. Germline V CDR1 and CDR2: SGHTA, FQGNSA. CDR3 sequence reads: CASRHTSGVADTQYF. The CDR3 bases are TGTGCCAGCAGACATACTAGCGGGGTCGCAGATACGCAGTATTTT. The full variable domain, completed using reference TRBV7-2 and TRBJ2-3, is GAGVSQSPSNKVTEKGKDVELRCDPISGHTALYWYRQSLGQGLEFLIYFQGNSAPDKSGLPSDRFSAERTGGSVSTLTIQRTQQEDSAVYLCASRHTSGVADTQYFGPGTRLTVL.

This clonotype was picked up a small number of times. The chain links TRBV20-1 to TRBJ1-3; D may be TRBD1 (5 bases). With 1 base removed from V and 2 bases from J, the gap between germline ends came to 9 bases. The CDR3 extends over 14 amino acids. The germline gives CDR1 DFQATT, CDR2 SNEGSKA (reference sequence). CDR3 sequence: CSARAGGTGNTIYF. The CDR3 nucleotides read TGCAGTGCTAGAGCCGGGGGGACTGGAAACACCATATATTTT.

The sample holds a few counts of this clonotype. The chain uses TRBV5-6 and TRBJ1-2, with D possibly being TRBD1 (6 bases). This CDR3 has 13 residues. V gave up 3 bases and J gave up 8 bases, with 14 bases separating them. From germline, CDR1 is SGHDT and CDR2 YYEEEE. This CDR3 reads CASSSIGQNGYTF. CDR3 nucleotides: TGTGCCAGCAGCTCCATAGGACAGAACGGCTACACCTTC.

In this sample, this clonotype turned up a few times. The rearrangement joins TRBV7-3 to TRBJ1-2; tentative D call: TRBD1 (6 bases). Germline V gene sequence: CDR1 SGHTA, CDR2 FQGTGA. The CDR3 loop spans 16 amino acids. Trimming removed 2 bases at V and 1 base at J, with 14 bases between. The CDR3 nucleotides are TGTGCCAGCAGCTTATCTCCAGGGACATTTAACTATGGCTACACCTTC. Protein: CASSLSPGTFNYGYTF.

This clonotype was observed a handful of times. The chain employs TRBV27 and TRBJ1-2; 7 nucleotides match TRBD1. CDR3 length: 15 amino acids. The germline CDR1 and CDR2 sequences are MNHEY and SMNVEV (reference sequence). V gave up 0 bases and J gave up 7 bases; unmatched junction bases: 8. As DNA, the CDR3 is TGTGCCAGCAGTTTATCCCCCGGCGCAGGGGGTGGCTACACCTTC. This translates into CASSLSPGAGGGYTF.

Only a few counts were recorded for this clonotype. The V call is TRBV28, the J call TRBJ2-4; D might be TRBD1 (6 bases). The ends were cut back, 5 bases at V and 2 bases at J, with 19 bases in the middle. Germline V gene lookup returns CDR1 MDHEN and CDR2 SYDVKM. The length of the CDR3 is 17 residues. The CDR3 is CASSRLGAGGTKNIQYF. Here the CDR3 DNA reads TGTGCCAGCAGTCGATTGGGGGCAGGAGGTACCAAAAACATTCAGTACTTC.

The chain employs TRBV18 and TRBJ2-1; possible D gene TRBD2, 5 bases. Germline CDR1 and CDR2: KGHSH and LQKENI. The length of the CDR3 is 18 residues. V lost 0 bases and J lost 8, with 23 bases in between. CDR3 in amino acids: CASSPPAEKKTRVDEQFF. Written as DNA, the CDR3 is TGTGCCAGCTCACCACCGGCCGAGAAAAAAACGAGGGTCGATGAGCAGTTCTTC.

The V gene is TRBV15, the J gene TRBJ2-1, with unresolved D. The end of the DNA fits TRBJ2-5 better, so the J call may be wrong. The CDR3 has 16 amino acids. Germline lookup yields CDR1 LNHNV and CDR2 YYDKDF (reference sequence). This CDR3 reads CATSRDVSPTAPIQYF. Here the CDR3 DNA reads TGTGCCACCAGCAGAGATGTTAGCCCGACCGCCCCCATCCAGTACTTC.

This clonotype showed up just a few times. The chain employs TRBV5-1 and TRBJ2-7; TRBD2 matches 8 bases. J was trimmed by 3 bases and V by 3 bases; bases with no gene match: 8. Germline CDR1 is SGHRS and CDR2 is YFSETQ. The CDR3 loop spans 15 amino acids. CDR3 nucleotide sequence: TGCGCCAGCAGCTCGAGGACTAGCTTACTCTACGAGCAGTACTTC. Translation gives CASSSRTSLLYEQYF.

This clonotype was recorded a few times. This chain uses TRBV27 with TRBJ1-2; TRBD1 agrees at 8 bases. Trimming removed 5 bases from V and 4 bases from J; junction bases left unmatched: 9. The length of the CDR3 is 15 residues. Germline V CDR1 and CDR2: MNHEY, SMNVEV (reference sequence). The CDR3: CASSDGQGAVYGYTF. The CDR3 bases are TGTGCCAGCAGTGACGGGCAGGGGGCGGTCTATGGCTACACCTTC.